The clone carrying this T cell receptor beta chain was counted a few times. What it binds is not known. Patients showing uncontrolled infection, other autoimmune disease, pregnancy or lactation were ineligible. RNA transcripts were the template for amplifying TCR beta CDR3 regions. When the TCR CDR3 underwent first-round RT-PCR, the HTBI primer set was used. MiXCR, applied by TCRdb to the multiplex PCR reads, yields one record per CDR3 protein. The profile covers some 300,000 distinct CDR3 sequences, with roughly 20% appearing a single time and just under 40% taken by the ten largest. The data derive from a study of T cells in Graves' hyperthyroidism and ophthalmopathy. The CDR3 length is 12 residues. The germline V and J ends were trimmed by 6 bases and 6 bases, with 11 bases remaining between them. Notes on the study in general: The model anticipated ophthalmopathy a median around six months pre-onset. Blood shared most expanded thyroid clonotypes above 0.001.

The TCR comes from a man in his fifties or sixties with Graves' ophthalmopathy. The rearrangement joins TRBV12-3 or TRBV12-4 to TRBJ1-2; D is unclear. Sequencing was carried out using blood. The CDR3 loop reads CASRAGNDGYTF. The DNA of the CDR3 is TGTGCCAGCAGGGCCGGTAATGATGGCTACACCTTC.